Listed below are T cell receptor beta chains from one sample, sequenced in a study of cytomegalovirus exposure and HLA in healthy donors. The assay was immunoSEQ multiplex PCR, and TCRdb's table has in-frame clones only and misses some. This sample has under 100,000 clones; less than 85% occur once, and the top ten carry 10% to 15%. Material for sequencing was PBMCs. The receptors were gathered from a human donor in good health. CDR3s include the opening cysteine and the closing phenylalanine or tryptophan. The D gene is left open where the match is weak. Clone size is stated in some rows and not others, as once, few, many or a class when expanded.

size	D	J	V	DNA	CDR3
-	-	TRBJ2-7	TRBV15	TGTGCCACCAGCAGACCAGGGGGAGGCTACGAGCAGTACTTC	CATSRPGGGYEQYF
-	TRBD1	TRBJ1-2	TRBV2	TGTGCCAGCAGTGCTCTCGGACAGGGGTTCTATGGCTACACCTTC	CASSALGQGFYGYTF
-	TRBD1	TRBJ1-2	TRBV4-1	TGCGCCAGCAGCCAAGACCTCTGGGAGAGGGACAGCTATGGCTACACCTTC	CASSQDLWERDSYGYTF
few	-	TRBJ2-5	TRBV4-3	TGCGCCAGCAGCCAAGAGACAGGCCCGAAGGAGACCCAGTACTTC	CASSQETGPKETQYF
-	-	TRBJ1-4	TRBV29-1	TGCAGCGTTGAAGCAGGGACTAATGAAAAACTGTTTTTT	CSVEAGTNEKLFF
-	-	TRBJ2-1	TRBV6-5	TGTGCCAGCAGTTACTCGAGCCCGAGCTCCTACAATGAGCAGTTCTTC	CASSYSSPSSYNEQFF
-	-	TRBJ1-5	TRBV7-9	TGTGCCAGCAGCTTAGGAATCGGGGGTAGACAGCCCCAGAATTTT	CASSLGIGGRQPQNF
-	TRBD1	TRBJ2-7	TRBV7-9	TGTGCCACCCACTTAGGGGACAGTCCCTACGAGCAGTACTTC	CATHLGDSPYEQYF
once	-	TRBJ2-1	TRBV10-3	TGTGCCATCCAACGGGCGGGGGCCCACAATGAGCAGTTCTTC	CAIQRAGAHNEQFF
-	-	TRBJ1-5	TRBV4-3	TGCGCCAGCAGCCAAGACCTAGGGGGTAATCAGCCCCAGCATTTT	CASSQDLGGNQPQHF
-	-	TRBJ1-1	TRBV4-1	TGCGCCAGCAGCCAAGGGGCCAAGATCACTGAAGCTTTCTTT	CASSQGAKITEAFF
-	-	TRBJ1-4	TRBV4-3	TGCGCCAGCAGCCAAGATTACCACCGGGGGACTAATGAAAAACTGTTTTTT	CASSQDYHRGTNEKLFF
-	-	TRBJ2-7	TRBV4-1	TGCGCCAGCAGCCCGGTGGGGGCCGGAAGCTACGAGCAGTACTTC	CASSPVGAGSYEQYF
-	-	TRBJ2-2	TRBV12-5	TGTGCTAGTGGTTTGGTATTCTTCAACCTAGGGGGGAACACCGGGGAGCTGTTTTTT	CASGLVFFNLGGNTGELFF
-	TRBD1	TRBJ2-3	TRBV5-1	TGCGCCAGCCGTATCAGGGGGACGAGCACAGATACGCAGTATTTT	CASRIRGTSTDTQYF
-	-	TRBJ2-5	TRBV5-1	TGCGCCAGCAGCTCCTTAGGGGGGGCCGCTATCCAAGAGACCCAGTACTTC	CASSSLGGAAIQETQYF
-	TRBD1	TRBJ1-1	TRBV11-2	TGTGCCAGCAGCTTACAGGGGGGCACTGAAGCTTTCTTT	CASSLQGGTEAFF
-	TRBD1	TRBJ1-3	TRBV2	TGTGCCAGCAGTGAAGATCGCAGGGGGCCTGGAAACACCATATATTTT	CASSEDRRGPGNTIYF
once	TRBD1	TRBJ1-1	TRBV6-5	TGTGCCAGCAGTTACCCCCGACAGGGCCGGGACACTGAAGCTTTCTTT	CASSYPRQGRDTEAFF
-	TRBD2	TRBJ2-7	TRBV4-1	TGCGCCAGCAGCCAAGGGCGGGGGGGTTCCTACGAGCAGTACTTC	CASSQGRGGSYEQYF
-	-	TRBJ2-6	TRBV29-1	TGCAGCGTTGAGGGCAGCTCTGGGGCCAACGTCCTGACTTTC	CSVEGSSGANVLTF
-	TRBD1	TRBJ1-1	TRBV19	TGTGCCAGTAGTGGACAGGCTGAAGCTTTCTTT	CASSGQAEAFF
-	-	TRBJ1-1	TRBV6-5	TGTGCCAGCAGTTCGGGATCCCCAAGAGGAGCTTTCTTT	CASSSGSPRGAFF
-	TRBD1	TRBJ1-1	TRBV5-1	TGCGCCAGCAGCTTGGCAGCAGGGGGGACTGAAGCTTTCTTT	CASSLAAGGTEAFF
-	-	TRBJ1-5	TRBV2	TGTGCCAGCAGCATGGACAGACTTAGCAATCAGCCCCAGCATTTT	CASSMDRLSNQPQHF
-	TRBD2	TRBJ2-1	TRBV9	TGTGCCAGCAGCGTAGCGTCAGGGAGGGGTGAGCAGTTCTTC	CASSVASGRGEQFF
once	TRBD1	TRBJ1-2	TRBV19	TGTGCCAGTAGGATATCCGGGACAGGGAGTTATGGCTACACCTTC	CASRISGTGSYGYTF
-	TRBD1	TRBJ1-4	TRBV5-6	TGTGCCAGCAGCTCCAGGGGGATCGTGTTTTTT	CASSSRGIVFF
few	-	TRBJ1-1	TRBV7-9	TGTGCCAGCAGCTTAGTGCGGGGACTGAACACTGAAGCTTTCTTT	CASSLVRGLNTEAFF
once	TRBD1	TRBJ1-2	TRBV6-4	TGTGCCAGCAGTGATCAACCGGGACAGGGGTATGGCTACACCTTC	CASSDQPGQGYGYTF
-	TRBD2	TRBJ2-1	TRBV7-8	TGTGCCAGCAGCCCTCTAGCGGAGGGACAGTTCTTC	CASSPLAEGQFF
-	-	TRBJ2-7	TRBV7-6	TGTGCCAGCAGCCGCGGCCAGTACTACGAGCAGTACTTC	CASSRGQYYEQYF
-	-	TRBJ2-7	TRBV5-5	TGTGCCAGCAGCTTGGGCCCGCAAGGGGACGAGCAGTACTTC	CASSLGPQGDEQYF
-	-	TRBJ1-6	TRBV18	TGTGCCAGCTCACCGCTCGAGGGAGGAGGTAATTCACCCCTCCACTTT	CASSPLEGGGNSPLHF
-	-	TRBJ2-7	TRBV30	TGTGCCTGGAGTGAGGGGCAGCCCTACGAGCAGTACTTC	CAWSEGQPYEQYF
once	TRBD1	TRBJ1-6	TRBV7-2	TGTGCCAGCAGCTTAGGATGGTCTACAGGGGGCTCACCCCTCCACTTT	CASSLGWSTGGSPLHF
-	TRBD1	TRBJ1-2	TRBV6-6	TGTGCCAGCAGTGACGAAGGACAGGGCGGGGGCTACACCTTC	CASSDEGQGGGYTF
-	-	TRBJ1-1	TRBV10-1	TGCGCCAGCAGTGAGGGCGCAGGGCTGGTAGCTTTCTTT	CASSEGAGLVAFF
-	-	TRBJ2-7	TRBV2	TGTGCCAGCGCGAGGGAGAGTAGCTCCTACGAGCAGTACTTC	CASARESSSYEQYF
few	-	TRBJ1-1	TRBV6-1	TGTGCCAGCAGTGAAAGTGGGCCGAGAGCTTTCTTT	CASSESGPRAFF
few	-	TRBJ2-7	TRBV6-5	TGTGCCAGCAGTCCGGGGACACCTTACGAGCAGTACTTC	CASSPGTPYEQYF
-	-	TRBJ2-7	TRBV7-2	TGTGCCAGCAGCCCCGGAGGTCCCTACGAGCAGTACTTC	CASSPGGPYEQYF
-	-	TRBJ2-3	TRBV7-9	TGTGCCAGCAGCTCCCGCGGGTACAGCACAGATACGCAGTATTTT	CASSSRGYSTDTQYF
-	-	TRBJ2-6	TRBV30	TGTGCCTGGAGTGATTTAAGCGGGGCCAACGTCCTGACTTTC	CAWSDLSGANVLTF
-	TRBD1	TRBJ1-1	TRBV9	TGTGCCAGCAGTCGGGACAGGAACACTGAAGCTTTCTTT	CASSRDRNTEAFF
-	-	TRBJ1-2	TRBV7-2	TGTGCCAGCAGCTTATTAGGGGGGGGAACAGCTAACTATGGCTACACCTTC	CASSLLGGGTANYGYTF
-	TRBD1	TRBJ1-6	TRBV5-1	TGCGCCAGCAGCCCGGGACAGGGTCTGTCACCCCTCCACTTT	CASSPGQGLSPLHF
-	TRBD1	TRBJ1-5	TRBV7-9	TGTGCCAGCAGCCCTGGTCGACAGGGGAGTGAAAATCAGCCCCAGCATTTT	CASSPGRQGSENQPQHF
-	TRBD2	TRBJ2-7	TRBV7-8	TGTGCCAGCAGCCCGTCTAGCGGGGGCCGCTCCTACGAGCAGTACTTC	CASSPSSGGRSYEQYF
-	-	TRBJ1-6	TRBV6-5	TGTGCCAGCAGTAACCTTGCAGGGGCTACTTCACCCCTCCACTTT	CASSNLAGATSPLHF
-	-	TRBJ2-7	TRBV10-1	TGCGCCAGCAGTGAGGATCAGGACAGTGAGCAGTACTTC	CASSEDQDSEQYF
few	-	TRBJ2-3	TRBV2	TGTGCCAGCAGGCCAGGGGCAGATACGCAGTATTTT	CASRPGADTQYF
-	TRBD1	TRBJ2-5	TRBV27	TGTGCCAGCGGCTACAGGGGTCAAGAGACCCAGTACTTC	CASGYRGQETQYF
-	-	TRBJ1-1	TRBV4-3	TGCGCCAGCAGCCAAGATGGCCCGAATGAAGCTTTCTTT	CASSQDGPNEAFF
once	-	TRBJ1-2	TRBV9	TGTGCCAGCAGCGCTTGGACAGATGGCTACACCTTC	CASSAWTDGYTF
-	TRBD1	TRBJ2-2	TRBV5-1	TGCGCCAGCAGCCGGGGGACAGGGGGCCCCGGGGAGCTGTTTTTT	CASSRGTGGPGELFF
-	-	TRBJ1-5	TRBV2	TGTGCCAGCAGTGAAGCGCTTGCAGGTCGGCAGCCCCAGCATTTT	CASSEALAGRQPQHF
-	-	TRBJ1-4	TRBV5-1	TGCGCCAGCAAAGGGGAAGGGATGAATGAAAAACTGTTTTTT	CASKGEGMNEKLFF
-	TRBD1	TRBJ1-5	TRBV27	TGTGCCAGCAGTTTTGGGACAGGGGGCCAGCCCCAGCATTTT	CASSFGTGGQPQHF